The present entry profiles one T cell receptor (beta chain) with its context. Its target is unknown. This same CDR3 is encoded by further DNA sequences in the sample. Trimming cost V 4 bases and J 0 bases, with 7 bases left between them. The CDR3 spans 14 residues. From germline, CDR1 is SNHLY and CDR2 FYNNEI. Naive CD8 populations comprised CD45RO-negative cells positively selected for CCR7, excluding terminally differentiated effector memory CD45RA+ cells. These data are taken from a study of shared clonotypes between healthy human individuals. Study-wide results and caveats: Larger estimated richness was generally seen in naive subsets than in memory subsets. What rarefaction showed was incomplete sorted-subset sequencing despite large depth.

TCRdb's copy holds only in-frame clones and misses some; the assay was immunoSEQ multiplex PCR. The sample lists roughly 2.1 million clones, approximately 94% seen once, with approximately 1.7% in the top ten. The TCR comes from a man aged 18 to 30 in good health. Some clones in this sample may be carry-over from other donors' samples. The material sequenced was naive CD8+ T cells from PBMCs. This chain connects TRBV2 to TRBJ2-1; D is uncertain. This CDR3 reads CASSGTDSYNEQFF. CDR3 nucleotide sequence: TGTGCCAGCAGTGGAACGGACTCCTACAATGAGCAGTTCTTC.